What follows are 10 T cell receptor beta chains derived from one specimen sequenced in a study of blood T cell repertoires in COVID-19 (dated by TCRdb to between 2020 and 2021). Preparation of the library involved the immunoSEQ multiplex PCR assay. TCRdb re-hosts the immuneACCESS table, in-frame sequences only. Its copies lack some clones; in the studies checked, an unresolved V gene accounts for under half of them, and the cause for the rest is not known. The sample yields 260,000 or so clones; over 80% were counted once. The top ten clonotypes cover 2.5% to 3% of the sample. Specimen: PBMCs or T cells enriched from blood (not recorded which). The receptors were gathered from a woman aged 30 to 39 with acute COVID-19.

The gene calls are TRBV11-3 and TRBJ2-1, with D possibly being TRBD1 (5 bases). CDR3 length: 15 amino acids. Per the germline V gene, CDR1 is SGHNT and CDR2 is YENEEA. Trimming left V 3 bases short and J 2 bases short, with 11 bases between. CDR3 amino acids: CASSFRALPYNEQFF. CDR3 coding DNA: TGTGCCAGCAGCTTCAGGGCGCTCCCCTACAATGAGCAGTTCTTC. The full variable domain, completed using reference TRBV11-3 and TRBJ2-1, is EAGVVQSPRYKIIEKKQPVAFWCNPISGHNTLYWYLQNLGQGPELLIRYENEEAVDDSQLPKDRFSAERLKGVDSTLKIQPAELGDSAVYLCASSFRALPYNEQFFGPGTRLTVL.

The gene calls are TRBV5-6 and TRBJ1-6, with TRBD1 as a possible D gene (5 bases). The ends were cut back, 2 bases at V and 0 bases at J, with 12 bases in the middle. The CDR3 sequence is 17 residues long. Looked up from germline, CDR1 is SGHDT and CDR2 is YYEEEE. The DNA for the CDR3 is TGTGCCAGCAGCTTTTTTCAGGGAAGCTCCTATAATTCACCCCTCCACTTT. Encoded protein: CASSFFQGSSYNSPLHF.

The chain carries TRBV4-3 and TRBJ1-1; D is unresolved. CDR1 LGHNA and CDR2 YSLEER come from the germline V gene. The V and J ends lost 4 bases and 0 bases respectively, with 6 bases between them. This CDR3 region has 13 residues. This chain's CDR3 is CASSLDMNTEAFF. The CDR3 nucleotides are TGCGCCAGCAGCCTAGACATGAACACTGAAGCTTTCTTT.

This clone is medium-sized by share. The chain has TRBV7-9 and TRBJ2-7, with D uncertain. The CDR3 runs to 14 residues. Germline V gives CDR1 SEHNR, CDR2 FQNEAQ (reference sequence). Trimming removed 5 bases from V and 4 bases from J, with 15 bases in between. CDR3 nucleotides: TGTGCCAGCAGCCCAAGCGCAGTATCATACGAGCAGTACTTC. Its protein product is CASSPSAVSYEQYF.

The rearrangement links TRBV5-1 to TRBJ1-4, with 8 bases aligning to TRBD1. The CDR3 sequence is 14 residues long. Germline trimming cut 5 bases from V and 5 bases from J; bases unmatched to any gene: 5. Germline CDR1 is SGHRS and CDR2 is YFSETQ. The CDR3 region has the DNA TGCGCCAGCAGACCGGACAGGGTAAATGAAAAACTGTTTTTT. Its translation: CASRPDRVNEKLFF.

The V call is TRBV4-1, the J call TRBJ1-2; tentatively, D is TRBD1 (6 bases). This CDR3 contains 15 residues. V gave up 3 bases and J gave up 4 bases, with 15 bases separating them. Germline V gene sequence: CDR1 MGHRA, CDR2 YSYEKL. The CDR3 here is CASSHQTGSVYGYTF. The CDR3 coding sequence is TGCGCCAGCAGCCACCAGACAGGCTCAGTCTATGGCTACACCTTC.

The genes are TRBV4-1 and TRBJ2-7; 7 nucleotides align to TRBD1. The CDR3 is 14 residues long. Germline assignment: CDR1 MGHRA and CDR2 YSYEKL. J gave up 5 bases and V 4 bases, and 8 bases lay outside the gene matches. The chain's CDR3 is CASSPNHRGHEQYF. CDR3 coding DNA: TGCGCCAGCAGCCCGAATCACAGGGGCCACGAGCAGTACTTC.

This chain connects TRBV15 to TRBJ2-2; the match to TRBD2 covers 12 bases. Germline V lookup: CDR1 LNHNV, CDR2 YYDKDF (reference sequence). CDR3 size: 16 residues. V was clipped by 0 bases and J by 6 bases; unmatched bases: 2. In nucleotides, the CDR3 is TGTGCCACCAGCAGAGATACTAGCGGGGGGTCCGGGGAGCTGTTTTTT. Translated: CATSRDTSGGSGELFF. The variable domain in full, with the rest retrieved from reference TRBV15 and TRBJ2-2, is DAMVIQNPRYQVTQFGKPVTLSCSQTLNHNVMYWYQQKSSQAPKLLFHYYDKDFNNEADTPDNFQSRRPNTSFCFLDIRSPGLGDTAMYLCATSRDTSGGSGELFFGEGSRLTVL.

The chain links TRBV5-1 to TRBJ1-1; D not certain. In germline, CDR1 is SGHRS, CDR2 YFSETQ. The CDR3 has 14 residues. Trimming took 4 bases from V and 1 from J, leaving 11 bases between them. The CDR3 DNA follows: TGCGCCAGCAGCATTACAGTCGGGAACACTGAAGCTTTCTTT. Its translation: CASSITVGNTEAFF.

This clone occurred once. The chain couples TRBV12-3 or TRBV12-4 to TRBJ2-5; 8 bases are a match to TRBD1. The trim removed 6 bases at V and 3 bases at J, leaving 3 bases unmatched. The CDR3 spans 13 residues. The CDR3 spells CASRLQGEETQYF. CDR3 bases: TGTGCCAGCAGACTACAGGGGGAAGAGACCCAGTACTTC.